The T cell receptor beta chain described here comes from a study of blood T cell repertoires in COVID-19. CDR3 length: 12 residues. V shed 5 bases and J shed 5 bases, with 7 bases lying between them. The germline CDR1 and CDR2 sequences are SGHVS and FQNEAQ. Clones were read by immunoSEQ multiplex PCR, and TCRdb kept only the in-frame ones, dropping some. This sample has about 280,000 clones, with approximately 83% found just once. Sequencing was done on a sample of peripheral blood. The gene calls are TRBV7-8 and TRBJ2-1; D remains ambiguous. The TCR originated in a woman in her 30s who had recovered from COVID-19. The CDR3 region has the DNA TGTGCCAGCAGCCTGGGCAACAATGAGCAGTTCTTC. Its protein product is CASSLGNNEQFF.